The 27 T cell receptor beta chains listed next were all sequenced from one sample in a study of T cells after yellow fever vaccination. TCRdb called the 5' RACE reads again in MiXCR, with one record for every CDR3 protein. This sample has some 250,000 distinct CDR3 sequences, with approximately 3.8% found just once. Here the sequenced sample was PBMCs, taken 15 days after the yellow fever booster vaccination. These receptors came from a man aged 18 to 35 who received the YFV17D yellow fever vaccine.

Many counts were recorded for this clonotype. The chain couples TRBV24-1 to TRBJ1-5; 8 bases are a match to TRBD1. V was pared by 6 bases and J by 1 base, with 16 bases of the junction left unmatched. The CDR3 runs to 19 residues. Per the germline V gene, CDR1 is KGHDR and CDR2 is SFDVKD. The CDR3 DNA reads TGTGCCACCAGTCCGAGGCCGGGACAGGCGGGCGACAGCAATCAGCCCCAGCATTTT. This gives the protein CATSPRPGQAGDSNQPQHF.

This clonotype was seen many times. Written as DNA, the CDR3 is TGTGCCAGCACTACCGACAGGGCTGGGGCCAACGTCCTGACTTTC. Translation gives CASTTDRAGANVLTF. The genes are TRBV5-8 and TRBJ2-6; 7 bases line up with TRBD1. Per the germline V gene, CDR1 is SGHTS and CDR2 is YDEGEE. CDR3 length: 15 residues. The J segment lost 2 bases and the V segment lost 6 bases, leaving 5 bases of the junction unmatched.

The table lists this clonotype with many counts. The chain joins TRBV2 to TRBJ2-6; D remains ambiguous. Germline CDR1 and CDR2: SNHLY and FYNNEI. The ends were cut back, 8 bases at V and 0 bases at J, with 11 bases in the middle. The CDR3 contains 15 residues. Here the CDR3 DNA reads TGTGCCAGCCGCCCTCGTGTCTCTGGGGCCAACGTCCTGACTTTC. This gives the protein CASRPRVSGANVLTF.

This clonotype was observed at least ten times. V and J are TRBV7-2 and TRBJ2-2, with D maybe TRBD1 (5 bases). The CDR3 has 14 amino acids. Trimming took 4 bases from V and 5 from J, leaving 11 bases between them. Germline V CDR1 and CDR2: SGHTA, FQGNSA. This chain's CDR3 is CASSSFRETGELFF. The DNA for the CDR3 is TGTGCCAGCAGCTCCTTCAGGGAAACCGGGGAGCTGTTTTTT.

This clonotype was detected many times. The rearrangement uses TRBV10-3 and TRBJ2-5; D may be TRBD1 (5 bases). V was pared by 6 bases and J by 2 bases, with 7 bases between. The CDR3 sequence is 12 residues long. Per germline, CDR1 ENHRY and CDR2 SYGVKD. DNA for the CDR3: TGTGCCATCAGGGACAAACAAGAGACCCAGTACTTC. Its protein product is CAIRDKQETQYF.

This clonotype was detected ten times or more. V usage is TRBV9 and J usage is TRBJ2-7; D possibly matches TRBD1 or TRBD2 (5 bases each). The V end lost 4 bases, the J end lost 2 bases, and 16 bases lay between the germline ends. This CDR3 has 15 residues. Germline V gene sequence: CDR1 SGDLS, CDR2 YYNGEE. Here the CDR3 DNA reads TGTGCCAGCAGCCCGACTGGGGGAGACCCCTACGAGCAGTACTTC. Translation gives CASSPTGGDPYEQYF.

The rearrangement joins TRBV29-1 to TRBJ2-7, with 8 nucleotides matching TRBD2. Looked up from germline, CDR1 is SQVTM and CDR2 is ANQGSEA. V was clipped by 4 bases and J by 3 bases; unmatched bases: 5. This CDR3 is built from 13 residues. CDR3: CSVVIAGSYEQYV. The CDR3, as DNA: TGCAGCGTTGTAATAGCGGGAAGCTACGAGCAGTACGTC.

This clonotype was counted many times. The chain carries TRBV24-1 and TRBJ1-4, with D possibly matching TRBD1 (6 bases). The CDR3 has 13 residues. Germline assignment: CDR1 KGHDR and CDR2 SFDVKD. Between the trimmed V and J ends, which lost 9 bases and 4 bases, there was a span of 11 bases. In DNA form, the CDR3 reads TGTGCCACCGGGGGCCGGGATAATGAAAAACTGTTTTTT. Translated: CATGGRDNEKLFF.

This clonotype has ten or more counts. V is TRBV5-4 and J is TRBJ2-6, with 8 positions matching TRBD1. The CDR3 consists of 17 residues. Germline V gene lookup returns CDR1 SGHNT and CDR2 YYREEE (reference sequence). Losses at the gene ends were 4 bases for V and 4 bases for J; bases not matched to a gene: 10. The DNA for the CDR3 is TGTGCCAGCAGCCCCGGCCAGGGGGCAAGAGGGGCCAACGTCCTGACTTTC. It yields the protein CASSPGQGARGANVLTF.

This clonotype was recorded many times. The chain is built from TRBV12-3 or TRBV12-4 and TRBJ1-6; unclear D gene. V lost 6 bases to trimming and J lost 0 bases, with 15 bases between them. There are 17 residues in the CDR3. In DNA, the CDR3 is TGTGCCAGCAGCGGCCATAGGATCAGCTCCTATAATTCACCCCTCCACTTT. Translating gives CASSGHRISSYNSPLHF.

In its sample, this clonotype was seen many times. V and J are TRBV7-2 and TRBJ2-4; maybe TRBD2 (7 bases). Deletions cut 2 bases from V and 1 base from J, with 12 bases between. This CDR3 comprises 16 residues. Germline V CDR1 and CDR2: SGHTA, FQGNSA. DNA for the CDR3: TGTGCCAGCAGCTTAAATGGGGGGGCTGCCAAAAACATTCAGTACTTC. It specifies CASSLNGGAAKNIQYF. Drawing the rest from reference TRBV7-2 and TRBJ2-4, the complete variable domain is GAGVSQSPSNKVTEKGKDVELRCDPISGHTALYWYRQSLGQGLEFLIYFQGNSAPDKSGLPSDRFSAERTGGSVSTLTIQRTQQEDSAVYLCASSLNGGAAKNIQYFGAGTRLSVL.

This clonotype was observed many times. The rearrangement joins TRBV7-2 to TRBJ1-6; D ambiguous. The CDR3 has 13 amino acids. V was cut by 1 base and J by 13 bases, with 11 bases left in between. Germline CDR1 SGHTA, CDR2 FQGNSA. The CDR3 spells CASSLGGRWPLHF. CDR3 sequence (DNA): TGTGCCAGCAGCTTAGGGGGTAGGTGGCCCCTCCACTTT. The full variable domain, in which reference TRBV7-2 and TRBJ1-6 provide the parts outside the CDR3, is GAGVSQSPSNKVTEKGKDVELRCDPISGHTALYWYRQSLGQGLEFLIYFQGNSAPDKSGLPSDRFSAERTGGSVSTLTIQRTQQEDSAVYLCASSLGGRWPLHFGNGTRLTVT.

This clonotype has ten or more counts. The V gene is TRBV4-2, the J gene TRBJ2-5, with D perhaps matching TRBD1 or TRBD2 (5 bases each). Germline lookup yields CDR1 LGHNA and CDR2 YNFKEQ. The CDR3 spans 14 residues. V dropped 3 bases and J dropped 4 bases, with 12 bases sitting between them. Here the CDR3 DNA reads TGTGCCAGCAGCCATATTTCTGGGACAGAGACCCAGTACTTC. This sequence encodes CASSHISGTETQYF.

This clonotype was recorded at least ten times. CDR3 protein: CASSYSSRDLFTEAFF. CDR3 coding DNA: TGTGCCAGCAGTTACTCGAGTCGGGACCTTTTCACTGAAGCTTTCTTT. The rearrangement joins TRBV6-2 or TRBV6-3 to TRBJ1-1, with a tentative D call TRBD1 (5 bases). This CDR3 has 16 amino acids. Germline CDR1 and CDR2: MNHEY and SVGEGT. Trimming stripped 0 bases from V and 4 bases from J, with 15 bases between.

This clonotype was recorded many times. The chain carries TRBV12-3 or TRBV12-4 and TRBJ2-7, with 8 bases identical to TRBD1. This CDR3 is built from 13 residues. With V trimmed by 3 bases and J by 7 bases, 5 bases remained unmatched. The CDR3 loop reads CASSFRTGWEQYF. In DNA, the CDR3 is TGTGCCAGCAGTTTCCGGACAGGGTGGGAGCAGTACTTC.

This clonotype was detected ten times or more. The chain employs TRBV2 and TRBJ2-3; no clear D. The CDR3 covers 12 residues. Germline V CDR1 and CDR2: SNHLY, FYNNEI. V gave up 7 bases and J gave up 0 bases, with 5 bases separating them. CDR3 in DNA: TGTGCCAGCATTCCTAGCACAGATACGCAGTATTTT. Protein product: CASIPSTDTQYF.

The chain employs TRBV20-1 and TRBJ2-7, with 10 bases fitting TRBD2. J was trimmed by 5 bases and V by 6 bases; bases with no gene match: 16. Germline assignment: CDR1 DFQATT and CDR2 SNEGSKA (reference sequence). This CDR3 spans 16 amino acids. CDR3 coding DNA: TGCAGTGCCCTCAACCAGGGAGCGGGGGGGCCCGACGAGCAGTACGTC. It translates to CSALNQGAGGPDEQYV.

The CDR3 DNA reads as TGCGCCAGCAGCCAAGATAGGGCCTCCAATGAGCAGTTCTTC. Encoded protein: CASSQDRASNEQFF. J is TRBJ2-1 and V is TRBV4-3; no reliable D call. Germline V gene data show CDR1 as LGHNA and CDR2 as YSLEER. This CDR3 is 14 amino acids long. V lost 0 bases and J 6 bases, leaving 9 bases between the germline ends.

This clonotype has just a few counts. The chain joins TRBV20-1 to TRBJ2-1, with D perhaps matching TRBD1 or TRBD2 (5 bases each). This CDR3 has 13 residues. Germline V lookup: CDR1 DFQATT, CDR2 SNEGSKA (reference sequence). V lost 3 bases to trimming and J lost 4 bases, with 10 bases between them. CDR3 sequence: CSASGAPYNEQFF. The CDR3 DNA reads TGCAGTGCTAGCGGGGCTCCTTACAATGAGCAGTTCTTC.

This clonotype has a count of ten or more. The chain combines TRBV5-1 with TRBJ2-2; 7 bases map to TRBD1. There are 13 residues in the CDR3. Germline V lookup: CDR1 SGHRS, CDR2 YFSETQ. The V gene end was trimmed by 2 bases and the J gene end by 9 bases; junction bases not matched to a gene: 4. CDR3 bases: TGCGCCAGCAGCTTTTCGACAGGGAGGGAGCTGTTTTTT. Amino acids: CASSFSTGRELFF.

This clonotype was seen a few times. The chain is built from TRBV20-1 and TRBJ2-3, with D possibly being TRBD2 (6 bases). CDR1 and CDR2 from the germline V gene are DFQATT and SNEGSKA (reference sequence). The CDR3 is 15 amino acids. V was cut by 0 bases and J by 3 bases, with 13 bases left in between. The CDR3 loop reads CSARDGFGGTDTQYF. The CDR3 DNA is TGCAGTGCTAGAGATGGGTTCGGGGGAACAGATACGCAGTATTTT.

This clonotype was seen a handful of times. The chain joins TRBV18 to TRBJ2-1, with D unclear. Trimming removed 3 bases at V and 2 bases at J, with 8 bases between. The CDR3 length is 14 residues. The germline CDR1 and CDR2 sequences are KGHSH and LQKENI. The CDR3 is CASSPRYTYNEQFF. The CDR3 DNA reads as TGTGCCAGCTCACCTAGATACACCTACAATGAGCAGTTCTTC. Filled out from reference TRBV18 and TRBJ2-1, the complete variable domain reads NAGVMQNPRHLVRRRGQEARLRCSPMKGHSHVYWYRQLPEEGLKFMVYLQKENIIDESGMPKERFSAEFPKEGPSILRIQQVVRGDSAAYFCASSPRYTYNEQFFGPGTRLTVL.

This clonotype showed up many times. The CDR3 DNA reads TGTGCCAGTACCTACCGACTGAACACTGAAGCTTTCTTT. It is translated as CASTYRLNTEAFF. V is TRBV19 and J is TRBJ1-1; D unclear. Germline V gene sequence: CDR1 LNHDA, CDR2 SQIVND (reference sequence). The CDR3 covers 13 residues. Trimming shortened V by 7 bases and J by 0 bases, and 9 bases separated the two germline ends.

This clonotype was observed a handful of times. The V gene is TRBV21-1, the J gene TRBJ2-3; the D call TRBD2 from the table was never checked on the DNA. TRBV21-1 has pseudogene status. The CDR3 extends over 13 amino acids. The CDR3 reads CASSKRGRDTQYF. CDR3 DNA: TGTGCCAGCAGCAAAAGGGGGAGGGATACGCAGTATTTT.

This clonotype was found many times. The chain recombines TRBV3-1 with TRBJ2-1, with 9 bases matching TRBD2. The CDR3 is 15 residues long. Germline CDR1 reads LGHDT; CDR2 reads YNNKEL (reference sequence). With V trimmed by 7 bases and J by 8 bases, 12 bases remained unmatched. CDR3 sequence reads: CASTRFETSGYEQFF. The CDR3 DNA reads as TGTGCCAGCACCCGGTTCGAGACTAGCGGCTATGAGCAGTTCTTC.

This clonotype was seen more than once but under ten times. The J gene is TRBJ2-7, the V gene TRBV18, with 7 positions matching TRBD1. CDR3 length: 15 amino acids. Germline trimming cut 2 bases from V and 1 base from J; bases unmatched to any gene: 5. Per germline, CDR1 KGHSH and CDR2 LQKENI. The CDR3 DNA sequence: TGTGCCAGCTCACCAGAGACAGGGTTATCCTACGAGCAGTACGTC. Encoded protein: CASSPETGLSYEQYV.

This clonotype appeared many times. The V gene is TRBV20-1, the J gene TRBJ2-5, with 13 bases that match TRBD2. The CDR3 sequence is 15 residues long. Germline V gene lookup returns CDR1 DFQATT and CDR2 SNEGSKA (reference sequence). CDR3 DNA: TGCAGCGCCGCGGGACTAGCGGGGCCTCAAGAGACCCAGTACTTC. This translates into CSAAGLAGPQETQYF.